This T cell receptor (beta chain) comes out of a study of response to subunit inactivated influenza vaccine (dated by TCRdb to 2016 to 2019). For context, the study as a whole: Deep quantitative T cell receptor repertoire profiling was used in the study to track responses to a trivalent subunit inactivated influenza vaccine.

Library prep was done by RT-PCR. Instrument used: Illumina HiSeq 2500. TCRdb redid the processing of the public reads, applying fastp at Q25 and MiXCR, and retained in-frame beta chains. Every entry covers one CDR3 protein and lists the most common genes and DNA from its rows. This sample comprises about 780,000 distinct CDR3 sequences, roughly 18% of them detected only once. Clones ranked in the top ten supply approximately 11% of the sample. The study at large found these results: The authors proposed that each seasonal influenza vaccination may bring in only a limited number of new T cells.

For this clonotype: It lacks a known antigen. It has no much larger one-base neighbor in the sample; base qualities were not kept.

From cysteine to phenylalanine, the CDR3 is 14 amino acids long. Only the CDR3 DNA is retained, 42 bases long and in frame from the first base. For CDR1 and CDR2, the germline V gene (reference sequence) lists DFQATT and SNEGSKA. Trimming leaves V shorter by 3 bases and J shorter by 6 bases, with the junction holding 9 bases beyond the gene matches. The V and J segments used are TRBV20-1 and TRBJ2-7; a stretch of 9 junction bases matches TRBD1. This sequence was found in a man aged 50 to 59 who received an inactivated influenza vaccine. Donor details come from another sample of the same person, matched by shared clones. Sequenced here: PBMCs from blood, sampled 4 to 6 days after vaccination. The encoded CDR3 is CSASPTGGRSEQYF. The nucleotide sequence reads as follows: TGCAGTGCTAGCCCCACAGGGGGCAGGAGCGAGCAGTACTTC.